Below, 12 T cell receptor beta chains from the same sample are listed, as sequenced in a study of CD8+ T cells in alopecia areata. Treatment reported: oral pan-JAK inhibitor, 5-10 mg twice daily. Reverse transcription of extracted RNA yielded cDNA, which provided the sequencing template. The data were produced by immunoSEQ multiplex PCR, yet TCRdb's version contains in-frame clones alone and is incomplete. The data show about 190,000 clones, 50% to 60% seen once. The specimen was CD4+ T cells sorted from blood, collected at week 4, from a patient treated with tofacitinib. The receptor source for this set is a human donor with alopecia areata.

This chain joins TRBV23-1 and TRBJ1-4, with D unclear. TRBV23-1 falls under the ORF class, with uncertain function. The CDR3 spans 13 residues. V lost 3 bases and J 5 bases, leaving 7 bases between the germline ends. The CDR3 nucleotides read TGCGCCAGCAGTCACGACGGCAATGAAAAACTGTTTTTT. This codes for CASSHDGNEKLFF.

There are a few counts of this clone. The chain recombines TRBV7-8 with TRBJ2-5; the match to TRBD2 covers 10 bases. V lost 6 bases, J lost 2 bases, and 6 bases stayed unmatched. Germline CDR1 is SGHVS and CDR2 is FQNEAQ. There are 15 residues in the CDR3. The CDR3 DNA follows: TGTGCCAGCAGTACGGGACTAGCGCCGCAAGAGACCCAGTACTTC. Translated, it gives CASSTGLAPQETQYF.

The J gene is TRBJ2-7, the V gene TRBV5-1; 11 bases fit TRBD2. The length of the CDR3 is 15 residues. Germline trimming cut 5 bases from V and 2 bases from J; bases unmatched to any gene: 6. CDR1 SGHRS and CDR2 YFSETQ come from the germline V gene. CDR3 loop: CASRPGTSGTYEQYF. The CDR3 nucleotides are TGCGCCAGCAGACCCGGGACTAGCGGAACCTACGAGCAGTACTTC. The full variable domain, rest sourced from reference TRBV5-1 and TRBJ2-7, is KAGVTQTPRYLIKTRGQQVTLSCSPISGHRSVSWYQQTPGQGLQFLFEYFSETQRNKGNFPGRFSGRQFSNSRSEMNVSTLELGDSALYLCASRPGTSGTYEQYFGPGTRLTVT.

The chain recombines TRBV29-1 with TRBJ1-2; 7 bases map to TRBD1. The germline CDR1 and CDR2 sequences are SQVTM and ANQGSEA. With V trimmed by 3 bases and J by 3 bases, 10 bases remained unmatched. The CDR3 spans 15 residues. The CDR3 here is CSVEGGRGHDYGYTF. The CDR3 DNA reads TGCAGCGTTGAGGGTGGAAGGGGGCATGACTATGGCTACACCTTC.

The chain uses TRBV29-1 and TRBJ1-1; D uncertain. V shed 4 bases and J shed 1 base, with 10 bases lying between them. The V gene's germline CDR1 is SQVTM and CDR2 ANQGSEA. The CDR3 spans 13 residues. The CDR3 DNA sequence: TGCAGCGTTGCTCACAGAGAGAACACTGAAGCTTTCTTT. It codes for CSVAHRENTEAFF.

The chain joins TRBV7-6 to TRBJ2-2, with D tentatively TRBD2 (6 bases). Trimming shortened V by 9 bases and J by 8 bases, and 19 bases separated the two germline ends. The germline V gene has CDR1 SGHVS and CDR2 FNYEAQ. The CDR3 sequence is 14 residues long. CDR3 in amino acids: CASLTPGEAGELFF. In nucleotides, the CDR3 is TGTGCCAGTCTTACCCCGGGAGAGGCGGGGGAGCTGTTTTTT. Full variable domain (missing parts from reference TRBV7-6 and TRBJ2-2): GAGVSQSPRYKVTKRGQDVALRCDPISGHVSLYWYRQALGQGPEFLTYFNYEAQQDKSGLPNDRFSAERPEGSISTLTIQRTEQRDSAMYRCASLTPGEAGELFFGEGSRLTVL.

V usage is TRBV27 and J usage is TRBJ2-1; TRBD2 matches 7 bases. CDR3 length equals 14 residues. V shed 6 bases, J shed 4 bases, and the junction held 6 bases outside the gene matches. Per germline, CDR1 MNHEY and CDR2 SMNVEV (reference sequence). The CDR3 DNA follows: TGTGCCAGCAGGCCAGTCGGGGGGTACAATGAGCAGTTCTTC. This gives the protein CASRPVGGYNEQFF.

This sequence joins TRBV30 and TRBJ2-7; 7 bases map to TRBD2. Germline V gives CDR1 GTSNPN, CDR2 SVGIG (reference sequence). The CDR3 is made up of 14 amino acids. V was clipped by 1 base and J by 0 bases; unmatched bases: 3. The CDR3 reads CAWSGGGSSYEQYF. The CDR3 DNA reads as TGTGCCTGGAGTGGCGGGGGAAGCTCCTACGAGCAGTACTTC.

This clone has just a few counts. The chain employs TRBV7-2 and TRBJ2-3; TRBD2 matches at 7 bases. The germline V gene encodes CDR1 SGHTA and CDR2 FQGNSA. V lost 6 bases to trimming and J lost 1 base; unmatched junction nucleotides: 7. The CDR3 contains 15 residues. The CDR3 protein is CASSRRLAGTDTQYF. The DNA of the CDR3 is TGTGCCAGCAGTCGTAGACTAGCCGGCACAGATACGCAGTATTTT.

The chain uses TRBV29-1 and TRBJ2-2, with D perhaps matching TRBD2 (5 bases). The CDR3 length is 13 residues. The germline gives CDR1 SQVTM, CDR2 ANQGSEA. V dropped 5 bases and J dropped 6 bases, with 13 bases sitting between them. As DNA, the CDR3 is TGCAGCGTTCACAGCGGCCTGGCCGGGGAGCTGTTTTTT. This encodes CSVHSGLAGELFF.

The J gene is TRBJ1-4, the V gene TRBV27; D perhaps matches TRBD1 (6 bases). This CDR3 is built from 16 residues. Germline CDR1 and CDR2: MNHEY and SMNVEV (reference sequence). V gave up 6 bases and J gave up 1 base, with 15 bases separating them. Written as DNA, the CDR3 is TGTGCCAGCAGCCGGGGGAACAGGGAAACTAATGAAAAACTGTTTTTT. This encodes CASSRGNRETNEKLFF.

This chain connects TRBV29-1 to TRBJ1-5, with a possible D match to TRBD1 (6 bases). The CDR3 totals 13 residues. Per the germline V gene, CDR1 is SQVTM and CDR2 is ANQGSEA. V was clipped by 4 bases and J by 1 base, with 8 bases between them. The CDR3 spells CSVVGGSNQPQHF. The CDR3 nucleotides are TGCAGCGTTGTAGGGGGAAGCAATCAGCCCCAGCATTTT. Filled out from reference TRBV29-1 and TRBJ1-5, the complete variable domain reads SAVISQKPSRDICQRGTSLTIQCQVDSQVTMMFWYRQQPGQSLTLIATANQGSEATYESGFVIDKFPISRPNLTFSTLTVSNMSPEDSSIYLCSVVGGSNQPQHFGDGTRLSIL.